This T cell receptor (beta chain) was sequenced for a study of CD8+CD57+ T cells in acquired aplastic anemia. By flow cytometry, patients selected for sequencing had shown an expansion of CD8+CD57+ cells. This CDR3 spans 13 amino acids. Losses at the gene ends were 6 bases for V and 5 bases for J; bases not matched to a gene: 4. The germline V gene has CDR1 ENHRY and CDR2 SYGVKD. TCR beta VDJ and CDR3 profiling used genomic DNA as template. Each CDR3 protein gets one entry after TCRdb re-called the reads with MiXCR. The table shows under 200,000 distinct CDR3 sequences, with less than 50% occurring only once.

V usage is TRBV10-3 and J usage is TRBJ1-1, with 9 bases lining up with TRBD1. The clonotype originates from a human donor with aplastic anemia. The specimen was sorted CD4+, CD8+, or CD8+CD57+ T cells (not recorded which) from PBMCs. The CDR3 bases are TGTGCCATCAGGACAGGGGGAGGGACTGAAGCTTTCTTT. Residues: CAIRTGGGTEAFF.